This T cell receptor beta chain was recovered during a study of blood T cell repertoires in COVID-19. Study summary: Sites across the United States, Italy and Spain contributed samples from acute and convalescent COVID-19. Sample material is recorded as cDNA or gDNA derived from T cells, B-cell-depleted T cells, or PBMCs.

Authors' analysis steps: Reference gene primer amplification gave estimated nucleated cell counts. The protocol was immunoSEQ multiplex PCR, while the TCRdb copy is restricted to in-frame clones and leaves out a portion. From that table come the V and J calls and clone size; the DNA was used to work out D and trimming. The sample holds tens of thousands of clones, approximately 91% seen once. Sequencing input: peripheral blood. The sequence came from a man aged 60-69 years with acute or convalescent COVID-19.

CDR3 in amino acids: CAWSVRKDRGRGQSGYEQYF. CDR3 DNA: TGTGCCTGGAGTGTAAGAAAGGACCGGGGAAGGGGACAGTCGGGCTACGAGCAGTACTTC. The J gene is TRBJ2-7, the V gene TRBV30; 7 bases are shared with TRBD1. The junction had 23 bases not matched to a gene; V was cut back by 0 bases and J by 3 bases. This CDR3 has 20 residues. Germline V gene data show CDR1 as GTSNPN and CDR2 as SVGIG (reference sequence).